In this sample, the clone carrying this T cell receptor beta chain turned up many times. The antigen is unknown. It may be a read error: a sequence one base away is much more abundant. The data were obtained in a study of spatial heterogeneity in lung cancer. Looking at the study overall: An average of more than ten raw reads was observed per unique TCR and UMI combination.

Overall study findings and caveats: Counts of ubiquitous and regional expanded TCRs tracked ubiquitous and regional nonsynonymous mutations, respectively. How many expanded intratumoral alpha and beta TCRs were present tracked the tumor mutation count, which was a count of nonsynonymous mutations.

Via MiXCR, TCRdb re-called the 5' RACE reads, giving one row per CDR3 protein. The sample holds a few thousand distinct CDR3 sequences; 9.5% to 15% are singletons and the top ten take roughly 26%. Noted time point: sample taken at primary tumor resection. The approximately 77 donors had untreated early-stage non-small cell lung cancer. The input material, whole RNA from tumor, nontumor lung or frozen PBMC, was sequenced unsorted. Germline CDR1 reads DFQATT; CDR2 reads SNEGSKA (reference sequence). This CDR3 has 15 amino acids. This sample comprised lung tumor tissue, obtained at surgery. This receptor was taken from a male donor with early-stage non-small cell lung cancer. The rearrangement uses TRBV20-1 and TRBJ2-7, with D tentatively TRBD1 (6 bases). CDR3 amino acids: CSARDVGASSHEQYF. The CDR3 nucleotides read TGCAGTGCTAGAGATGTGGGGGCGAGCTCCCACGAGCAGTACTTC.